The following is a T cell receptor (beta chain) sequence with its context. Its antigen is not identified. CD4+CD25+CD127- Tregs, CD4+CD25- non-Tregs, CD4 and CD8 cells were sorted. This sample is part of a study of Tregs in tolerant kidney transplant recipients. Study results and caveats: Expanding Tregs on activated donor B cells appeared to best identify donor-specific TCRbeta clones. The small number of patients limits these findings pending further validation. No direct test of biological reproducibility was done here.

Clones were sequenced by immunoSEQ multiplex PCR, and TCRdb holds only the in-frame ones, with some missing. In the table there are some 68,000 clones, roughly 84% of which are singletons. The junction had 4 bases not matched to a gene; V was cut back by 4 bases and J by 6 bases. The CDR3 covers 15 residues. CDR1 is PRHDT, CDR2 FYEKMQ, per germline (reference sequence). Sequencing was carried out using CD4+ T cells from blood. The origin of this receptor is a human donor in good health. The chain has TRBV13 and TRBJ1-5; TRBD1 aligns across 12 bases. In nucleotides, the CDR3 is TGTGCCAGCAGCTCGGGACAGGGGGCCCTTCAGCCCCAGCATTTT. Its protein product is CASSSGQGALQPQHF.